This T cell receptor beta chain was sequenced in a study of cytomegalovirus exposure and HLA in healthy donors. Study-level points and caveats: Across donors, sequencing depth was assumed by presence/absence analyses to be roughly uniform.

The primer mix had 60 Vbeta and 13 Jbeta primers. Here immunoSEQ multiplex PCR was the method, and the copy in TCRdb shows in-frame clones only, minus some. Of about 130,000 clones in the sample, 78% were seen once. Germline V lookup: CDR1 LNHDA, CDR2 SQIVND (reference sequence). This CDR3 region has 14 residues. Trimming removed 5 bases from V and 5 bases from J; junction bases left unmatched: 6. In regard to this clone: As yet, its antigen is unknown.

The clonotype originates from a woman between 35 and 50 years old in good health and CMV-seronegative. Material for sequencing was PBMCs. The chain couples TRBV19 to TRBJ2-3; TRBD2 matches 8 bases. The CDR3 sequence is CASSFGGEGDTQYF. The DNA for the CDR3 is TGTGCCAGTAGTTTCGGGGGGGAGGGAGATACGCAGTATTTT. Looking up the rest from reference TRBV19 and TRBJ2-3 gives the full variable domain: DGGITQSPKYLFRKEGQNVTLSCEQNLNHDAMYWYRQDPGQGLRLIYYSQIVNDFQKGDIAEGYSVSREKKESFPLTVTSAQKNPTAFYLCASSFGGEGDTQYFGPGTRLTVL.